The entry that follows covers one T cell receptor beta chain sequence. The length of the CDR3 is 14 residues. The germline CDR1 and CDR2 sequences are MNHNY and SVGAGI (reference sequence). The V end lost 5 bases, the J end lost 6 bases, and 11 bases lay between the germline ends. Seattle researchers signed up patients amid active infection and tracked them longitudinally. The source of the sample is a study of blood T cell repertoires in COVID-19. About the study: The study drew acute and convalescent COVID-19 samples from the United States, Italy and Spain.

The repertoire was sequenced with immunoSEQ multiplex PCR; TCRdb's copy has only in-frame clones and lacks some. The data contain roughly 380,000 clones, 89% of them singletons. The sample taken for sequencing was peripheral blood. The clonotype comes from a woman aged 60-75 years with COVID-19, enrolled during active disease. The chain recombines TRBV6-6 with TRBJ1-6; the D gene is possibly TRBD1 (6 bases). The CDR3 loop is CASSLTGINSPLHF. The CDR3 DNA is TGTGCCAGCAGTCTCACAGGGATTAATTCACCCCTCCACTTT.